This T cell receptor (beta chain) comes out of a study of human T cells and chemical hapten exposure. Study background: Upper-back patch tests with 0.01% DPC were read at 6 days.

The time point here: patch test 2, 6 weeks after DPC sensitization. The treatment is: therapeutic diphenylcyclopropenone sensitization with weekly scalp DPC. Unfractionated whole blood served as the source for total RNA extraction. TCRdb passed the RACE reads through MiXCR, listing each CDR3 protein once. Of 65,000 to 95,000 distinct CDR3 sequences detected, about 6.6% appear once; the ten largest clones hold 1.3%. Study-level results: There was no change with DPC sensitization in TCRs above 1 in 1000 frequency. Controls formed significantly fewer large CDR3 similarity clusters than expanded TCRs did.

As concerns this clonotype: Its target is unknown.

Trimming shortened V by 2 bases and J by 1 base, and 11 bases separated the two germline ends. The CDR3 runs 15 residues. The germline V gene has CDR1 SGHVS and CDR2 FQNEAQ. Material: whole blood, obtained in connection with sensitization to the hapten diphenylcyclopropenone (DPC). The receptor was derived from a woman aged 25-40 years with alopecia areata. Some clones in this sample may be carry-over from other donors' samples. The chain joins TRBV7-8 to TRBJ2-5; a weak D match, TRBD2 (7 bases). The CDR3 loop reads CASSLRGGSQETQYF. CDR3 nucleotides: TGTGCCAGCAGCTTAAGGGGGGGGAGCCAAGAGACCCAGTACTTC. Based on the CDR3 plus reference TRBV7-8 and TRBJ2-5, the full variable domain is GAGVSQSPRYKVAKRGQDVALRCDPISGHVSLFWYQQALGQGPEFLTYFQNEAQLDKSGLPSDRFFAERPEGSVSTLKIQRTQQEDSAVYLCASSLRGGSQETQYFGPGTRLLVL.